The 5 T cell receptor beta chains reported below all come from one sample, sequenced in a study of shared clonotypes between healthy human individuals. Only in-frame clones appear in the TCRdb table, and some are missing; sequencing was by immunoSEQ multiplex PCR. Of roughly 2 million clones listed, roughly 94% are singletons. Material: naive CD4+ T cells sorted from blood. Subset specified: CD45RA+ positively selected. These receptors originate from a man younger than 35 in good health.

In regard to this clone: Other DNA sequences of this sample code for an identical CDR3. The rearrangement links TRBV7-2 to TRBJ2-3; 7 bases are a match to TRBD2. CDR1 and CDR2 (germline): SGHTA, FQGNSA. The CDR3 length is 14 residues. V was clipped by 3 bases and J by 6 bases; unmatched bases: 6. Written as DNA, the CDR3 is TGTGCCAGCAGCTTGGGGCTAGCGGCTGATACGCAGTATTTT. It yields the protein CASSLGLAADTQYF.

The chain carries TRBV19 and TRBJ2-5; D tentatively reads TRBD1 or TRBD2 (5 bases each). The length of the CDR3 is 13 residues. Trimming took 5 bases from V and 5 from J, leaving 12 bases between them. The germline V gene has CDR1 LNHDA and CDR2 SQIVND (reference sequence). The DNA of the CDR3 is TGTGCCAGTAGTTCGGGACGCAGGGAGACCCAGTACTTC. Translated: CASSSGRRETQYF.

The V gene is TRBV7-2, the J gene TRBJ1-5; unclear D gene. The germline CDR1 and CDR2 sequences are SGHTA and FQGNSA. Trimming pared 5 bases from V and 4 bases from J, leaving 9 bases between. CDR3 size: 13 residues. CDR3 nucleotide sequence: TGTGCCAGCAGCCCCGAGCGTAATCAGCCCCAGCATTTT. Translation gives CASSPERNQPQHF. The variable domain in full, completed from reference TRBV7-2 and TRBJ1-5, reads GAGVSQSPSNKVTEKGKDVELRCDPISGHTALYWYRQSLGQGLEFLIYFQGNSAPDKSGLPSDRFSAERTGGSVSTLTIQRTQQEDSAVYLCASSPERNQPQHFGDGTRLSIL.

The CDR3 sequence: CASSLEISQADTQYF. In DNA form, the CDR3 reads TGTGCCAGCAGCTTGGAGATCTCCCAGGCTGATACGCAGTATTTT. The chain uses TRBV5-6 and TRBJ2-3; no clear D. V was cut by 0 bases and J by 6 bases, with 14 bases left in between. The CDR3 has 15 residues. Germline V gene data show CDR1 as SGHDT and CDR2 as YYEEEE.

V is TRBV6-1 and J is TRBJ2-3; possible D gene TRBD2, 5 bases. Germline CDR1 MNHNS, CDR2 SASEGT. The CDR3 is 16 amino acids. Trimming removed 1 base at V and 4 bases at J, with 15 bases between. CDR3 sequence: CASSEGGASAADTQYF. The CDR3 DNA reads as TGTGCCAGCAGTGAAGGGGGAGCTAGTGCGGCAGATACGCAGTATTTT.